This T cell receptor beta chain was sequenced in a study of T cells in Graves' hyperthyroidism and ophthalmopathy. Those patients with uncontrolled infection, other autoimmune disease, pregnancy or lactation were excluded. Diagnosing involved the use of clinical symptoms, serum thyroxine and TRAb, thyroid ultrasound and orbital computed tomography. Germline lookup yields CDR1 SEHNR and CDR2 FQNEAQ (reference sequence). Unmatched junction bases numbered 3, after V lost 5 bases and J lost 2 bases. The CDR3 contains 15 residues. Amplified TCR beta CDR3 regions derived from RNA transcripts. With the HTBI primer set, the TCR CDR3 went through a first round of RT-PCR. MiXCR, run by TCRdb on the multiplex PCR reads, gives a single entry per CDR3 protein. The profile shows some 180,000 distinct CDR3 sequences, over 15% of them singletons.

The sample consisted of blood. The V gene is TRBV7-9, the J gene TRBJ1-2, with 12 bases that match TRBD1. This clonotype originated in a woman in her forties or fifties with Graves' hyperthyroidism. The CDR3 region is CASSAGQGANYGYTF. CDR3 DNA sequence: TGTGCCAGCAGCGCGGGACAGGGGGCGAACTATGGCTACACCTTC.